Listed below are T cell receptor beta chains from one sample, sequenced in a study of shared clonotypes between healthy human individuals. Clones were sequenced by immunoSEQ multiplex PCR, and TCRdb holds only the in-frame ones, with some missing. The sample lists 2 million to 2.5 million clones; 90% to 96% were seen once. Specimen: naive CD4+ T cells sorted from blood. These receptors all stem from a man aged 18 to 30 in good health. Each CDR3 is given with its conserved first and last residue. Each record gives: V gene, D gene, J gene, clone size, CDR3 protein, CDR3 DNA. D genes are given only for firm matches. A clone size is listed for some rows: how often the clone was seen (once, few, many), or a class if it is expanded.

TRBV21-1	-	TRBJ1-4	-	CASSKRLRFNATNEKLFF	TGTGCCAGCAGCAAGAGGTTACGGTTTAATGCAACTAATGAAAAACTGTTTTTT
TRBV5-1	-	TRBJ2-5	-	CASSFRDPGETQYF	TGCGCCAGCAGCTTCCGGGACCCGGGAGAGACCCAGTACTTC
TRBV7-8	-	TRBJ2-2	-	CASSLRSNTGELFF	TGTGCCAGCAGCTTAAGGAGTAACACCGGGGAGCTGTTTTTT
TRBV30	TRBD1	TRBJ1-2	-	CAWGQAINYGYTF	TGTGCCTGGGGACAGGCGATTAACTATGGCTACACCTTC
TRBV5-1	-	TRBJ2-1	-	CASSWGLSNEQFF	TGCGCCAGCAGCTGGGGACTCTCCAATGAGCAGTTCTTC
TRBV7-3	TRBD2	TRBJ2-2	-	CASSLGLAGANTGELFF	TGTGCCAGCAGCTTAGGTCTAGCGGGAGCGAACACCGGGGAGCTGTTTTTT
TRBV18	-	TRBJ2-5	-	CASSPGIQETQYF	TGTGCCAGCTCACCAGGTATACAAGAGACCCAGTACTTC
TRBV7-2	TRBD1	TRBJ2-7	-	CASSQDRFYEQYF	TGTGCCAGCAGCCAGGACAGGTTCTACGAGCAGTACTTC
TRBV10-3	TRBD2	TRBJ2-7	once	CASRSGETYEQYF	TGTGCCTCGAGGAGCGGGGAGACCTACGAGCAGTACTTC
TRBV2	TRBD2	TRBJ2-5	-	CASSEGSGLAEIQETQYF	TGTGCCAGCAGTGAAGGTAGCGGACTAGCGGAAATCCAAGAGACCCAGTACTTC
TRBV9	TRBD1	TRBJ1-5	once	CASSGEDRLGQPQHF	TGTGCCAGCAGCGGAGAGGACAGGTTGGGTCAGCCCCAGCATTTT
TRBV29-1	TRBD1	TRBJ1-1	-	CSATTGGNTEAFF	TGCAGCGCCACGACAGGGGGCAACACTGAAGCTTTCTTT
TRBV9	TRBD1	TRBJ2-2	-	CASSVGQGRTGELFF	TGTGCCAGCAGCGTAGGACAGGGGAGGACCGGGGAGCTGTTTTTT
TRBV29-1	-	TRBJ1-4	-	CSVATNEKLFF	TGCAGCGTTGCAACTAATGAAAAACTGTTTTTT
TRBV9	-	TRBJ1-2	-	CASSVRGSGLWGYTF	TGTGCCAGCAGCGTACGGGGATCGGGCCTGTGGGGCTACACCTTC
TRBV18	TRBD1	TRBJ2-1	-	CASSRGQEYNEQFF	TGTGCCAGCTCACGAGGACAGGAATACAATGAGCAGTTCTTC
TRBV10-2	-	TRBJ1-2	-	CASSEIYGANYGYTF	TGCGCCAGCAGTGAGATTTACGGAGCCAACTATGGCTACACCTTC
TRBV5-8	TRBD1	TRBJ1-5	-	CASSLVVGTGGQPQHF	TGTGCCAGCAGCTTGGTTGTCGGCACAGGGGGCCAGCCCCAGCATTTT
TRBV27	-	TRBJ2-7	-	CASSLRGGTYEQYF	TGTGCCAGCAGTTTAAGGGGGGGTACATACGAGCAGTACTTC
TRBV9	TRBD1	TRBJ1-5	-	CASSVTGTGNQPQHF	TGTGCCAGCAGCGTGACCGGGACAGGGAATCAGCCCCAGCATTTT
TRBV28	-	TRBJ1-6	-	CASRAQASSYNSPLHF	TGTGCCAGCAGGGCCCAGGCAAGCTCCTATAATTCACCCCTCCACTTT
TRBV6-1	-	TRBJ2-7	-	CASSEAPSYEQYF	TGTGCCAGCAGTGAAGCCCCTTCCTACGAGCAGTACTTC
TRBV2	-	TRBJ1-4	-	CASNMGYTNEKLFF	TGTGCCAGCAATATGGGTTACACTAATGAAAAACTGTTTTTT
TRBV5-5	TRBD1	TRBJ1-5	-	CASSSGTEPNQPQHF	TGTGCCAGCAGCTCAGGGACAGAGCCTAATCAGCCCCAGCATTTT
TRBV7-2	-	TRBJ1-6	-	CASSFIYNSPLHF	TGTGCCAGCAGCTTTATCTATAATTCACCCCTCCACTTT
TRBV10-3	-	TRBJ1-4	few	CAISEGPQTTNEKLFF	TGTGCCATCAGTGAGGGGCCACAGACAACTAATGAAAAACTGTTTTTT
TRBV6-6	-	TRBJ1-1	-	CASIQIQGTEAFF	TGTGCCAGCATCCAGATCCAGGGCACTGAAGCTTTCTTT
TRBV2	-	TRBJ1-5	-	CASSDVGGNQPQHF	TGTGCCAGCAGTGACGTGGGGGGGAATCAGCCCCAGCATTTT
TRBV30	-	TRBJ2-3	-	CAWTLLSSTDTQYF	TGTGCCTGGACCCTTCTCAGTAGCACAGATACGCAGTATTTT
TRBV9	-	TRBJ2-2	-	CASSVDRAGTGELFF	TGTGCCAGCAGCGTAGACAGGGCTGGCACCGGGGAGCTGTTTTTT
TRBV5-1	TRBD1	TRBJ2-7	-	CASSLADRGTEQYF	TGCGCCAGCAGCTTGGCCGACAGGGGTACCGAGCAGTACTTC
TRBV14	-	TRBJ1-2	-	CASSQDGRGMIYGYTF	TGTGCCAGCAGCCAAGATGGGCGAGGGATGATTTATGGCTACACCTTC
TRBV28	TRBD1	TRBJ1-5	-	CASRLTGLSNQPQHF	TGTGCCAGCAGGCTGACAGGGCTTAGCAATCAGCCCCAGCATTTT
TRBV5-1	-	TRBJ1-4	-	CASSLSGTNEKLFF	TGCGCCAGCAGCCTTTCGGGTACTAATGAAAAACTGTTTTTT
TRBV7-9	-	TRBJ2-5	once	CASSLNGASETQYF	TGTGCCAGCAGCCTAAACGGGGCCTCCGAGACCCAGTACTTC
TRBV7-2	-	TRBJ2-7	once	CASSLVLEQYF	TGTGCCAGCAGCTTAGTGCTGGAGCAGTACTTC
TRBV30	-	TRBJ2-7	-	CAWSGNPTGESPGGPYEQYF	TGTGCCTGGAGTGGTAATCCGACAGGGGAGTCTCCGGGGGGGCCTTACGAGCAGTACTTC
TRBV28	-	TRBJ1-1	-	CASSETEAFF	TGTGCCAGCAGTGAAACTGAAGCTTTCTTT
TRBV9	TRBD2	TRBJ2-7	-	CASSVAKTSGTYEQYF	TGTGCCAGCAGCGTAGCTAAGACTAGCGGTACCTACGAGCAGTACTTC
TRBV6-6	-	TRBJ2-7	-	CASTPSYGAYEQYF	TGTGCCAGCACTCCATCCTACGGAGCCTACGAGCAGTACTTC
TRBV9	-	TRBJ1-1	-	CASSQGYQPSDGAFF	TGTGCCAGCAGCCAGGGGTATCAACCCAGCGATGGAGCTTTCTTT
TRBV7-8	-	TRBJ2-2	few	CASNPSPQTGELFF	TGTGCCAGCAACCCCTCCCCTCAGACCGGGGAGCTGTTTTTT
TRBV7-9	-	TRBJ2-1	-	CASSLDGSPAYNEQFF	TGTGCCAGCAGCTTAGATGGTAGCCCAGCCTACAATGAGCAGTTCTTC
TRBV6-5	-	TRBJ2-7	-	CASLSWTSYEQYF	TGTGCCAGCCTTAGCTGGACCTCCTACGAGCAGTACTTC
TRBV5-3	TRBD2	TRBJ2-7	-	CARSLFGGYEQYF	TGTGCCAGAAGCTTGTTCGGGGGGTACGAGCAGTACTTC
TRBV5-4	-	TRBJ2-3	-	CASSQFADTQYF	TGTGCCAGCAGCCAATTCGCAGATACGCAGTATTTT
TRBV28	-	TRBJ1-5	-	CASSTPRANQPQHF	TGTGCCAGCAGTACTCCGAGGGCCAATCAGCCCCAGCATTTT
TRBV6-1	-	TRBJ2-3	once	CASSRQEGDTQYF	TGTGCCAGCAGCCGACAGGAAGGAGATACGCAGTATTTT
TRBV6-5	-	TRBJ2-1	-	CASRVAGGNEQFF	TGTGCCAGCAGAGTCGCCGGGGGCAATGAGCAGTTCTTC
TRBV7-3	TRBD2	TRBJ2-1	-	CASSLNGLAGGNEQFF	TGTGCCAGCAGCTTAAACGGACTAGCGGGGGGTAATGAGCAGTTCTTC
TRBV6-5	TRBD1	TRBJ2-7	once	CASTGQESYEQYF	TGTGCCAGCACGGGACAGGAATCCTACGAGCAGTACTTC
TRBV25-1	-	TRBJ1-5	-	CASSDARNNQPQHF	TGTGCCAGCAGTGATGCCAGGAATAATCAGCCCCAGCATTTT
TRBV7-8	-	TRBJ1-1	once	CASSLALGAVTEAFF	TGTGCCAGCAGCTTAGCGCTGGGGGCGGTCACTGAAGCTTTCTTT